This T cell receptor (beta chain) is drawn from a study of blood T cell repertoires in COVID-19. Study-level information: Samples came from the United States, Italy and Spain, spanning acute and convalescent COVID-19. From T cells, B-cell-depleted T cells, or PBMCs came the material, which was cDNA or gDNA.

The length of the CDR3 is 15 residues. Germline assignment: CDR1 SGHNT and CDR2 YYREEE (reference sequence). V was pared by 4 bases and J by 2 bases, with 16 bases between. Authors' processing steps: Amplification with reference gene primers provided the estimates of nucleated cell counts. The data were produced by immunoSEQ multiplex PCR, yet TCRdb's version contains in-frame clones alone and is incomplete. From that table come the V and J calls and clone size; the DNA was used to work out D and trimming. In the table there are under 65,000 clones, about 88% of which are singletons. The sequence was obtained from a man between 60 and 75 years old with acute or convalescent COVID-19. This chain joins TRBV5-4 and TRBJ2-7; D is possibly TRBD2 (6 bases). Sequenced sample: peripheral blood. DNA of the CDR3: TGTGCCAGCAGCCCTGTCTCGACGGGGGCCTACGAGCAGTACTTC. This codes for CASSPVSTGAYEQYF.